A selection of T cell receptor beta chains follows, all from one sample in a study of glioma-infiltrating T cells. Each CDR3 protein is one row after TCRdb ran MiXCR on the multiplex PCR reads. This table holds about 190,000 distinct CDR3 sequences, approximately 30% found once. The material sequenced was glioma tissue, nonneoplastic brain tissue, or PBMCs (not recorded which). These receptors came from a human donor with low-grade glioma or glioblastoma, undergoing nonglioma brain surgery, or in good health (not recorded which). Both conserved end residues are part of each CDR3. The D gene is left open where the match is weak. Expanded clones get a size class; other rows say once, few or many, or leave the size out.

V	J	size	D	DNA	CDR3
TRBV3-1	TRBJ2-3	many	TRBD2	TGTGCCAGCAGCCAGGCACTAGCGGGAGGAACAGATACGCAGTATTTT	CASSQALAGGTDTQYF
TRBV27	TRBJ2-7	many	NA	TGTGCCAGCAGTTTTGACCCTTCGGGGTACTACGAGCAGTACTTC	CASSFDPSGYYEQYF
TRBV15	TRBJ2-1	many	NA	TGTGCCACCAGCAGAGAGGACGGGCAAAGCTCCTACAATGAGCAGTTCTTC	CATSREDGQSSYNEQFF
TRBV7-2	TRBJ2-1	many	NA	TGTGCCAGCAGCTTAGCGGGGATCTACAATGAGCAGTTCTTC	CASSLAGIYNEQFF
TRBV10-3	TRBJ2-7	few	TRBD1	TGTGCCATCAGTGGTGCCGGACAGGACGAGCAGTACTTC	CAISGAGQDEQYF
TRBV27	TRBJ1-1	NA	NA	TGTGCCAGCAGGCCAGGGGTGGTCGTCGTCGCTGAAGCTTTCTTT	CASRPGVVVVAEAFF
TRBV19	TRBJ2-1	few	TRBD1	TGTGCCAGTAGTCCAGGGCGGAACAGGGGGAGCGATGAGCAGTTCTTC	CASSPGRNRGSDEQFF
TRBV7-2	TRBJ2-7	NA	NA	TGTGCCAGCAGCTTAGCCGGCAGGCGTCCCTACGAGCAGTACTTC	CASSLAGRRPYEQYF
TRBV7-9	TRBJ2-5	many	NA	TGTGCCAGCAGCTTCGGGGGAACGTCGGAGACCCAGTACTTC	CASSFGGTSETQYF
TRBV6-6	TRBJ1-5	many	NA	TGTGCCAGCAGTTACGGGACCGCCATCTATAGCAATCAGCCCCAGCATTTT	CASSYGTAIYSNQPQHF
TRBV12-5	TRBJ2-5	few	NA	TGTGCTAGTGGTTCCGACTGGCTTGGGTGGACCCAGTACTTC	CASGSDWLGWTQYF
TRBV3-1	TRBJ1-1	NA	NA	TGTGCCAGCAGCCAAGGCCCGGGGCCTGAAGCGTTCTTT	CASSQGPGPEAFF
TRBV19	TRBJ2-3	many	NA	TGTGCCAGTAGGAGGACTGGGAGAAGAACAGATACGCAGTATTTT	CASRRTGRRTDTQYF
TRBV20-1	TRBJ2-1	many	TRBD2	TGCAGTGCTAGACGACTAGCGGCATACAATGAGCAGTTCTTC	CSARRLAAYNEQFF
TRBV6-2/TRBV6-3	TRBJ1-5	medium-sized	NA	TGTGCCAGCAGAAACAAGGATCAGCCCCAGCATTTT	CASRNKDQPQHF
TRBV9	TRBJ2-5	few	NA	TGTGCCAGCAGCGTAAGTCCCGGAGTACAAGAGACCCAGTACTTC	CASSVSPGVQETQYF
TRBV27	TRBJ1-3	many	NA	TGTGCCAGCAGTTTAAAAGGACATCCCGGAAACACCATATATTTT	CASSLKGHPGNTIYF
TRBV5-1	TRBJ2-5	few	NA	TGCGCCAGCAGCTTGGGATCAGGGAGGTTGGAGACCCAGTACTTC	CASSLGSGRLETQYF
TRBV10-3	TRBJ2-5	many	TRBD1	TGTGCCATCTCCAACCAGGGGGTCGGCCAAGAGACCCAGTACTTC	CAISNQGVGQETQYF
TRBV12-3/TRBV12-4	TRBJ1-6	many	NA	TGTGCCAGCAGTTTAGACCGTGGGGACGGCCAACCCCTCCACTTT	CASSLDRGDGQPLHF
TRBV28	TRBJ2-7	many	TRBD1	TGTGCCAGCAGTTTATGGGGACAGGATAAATACGAGCAGTACTTC	CASSLWGQDKYEQYF
TRBV12-3/TRBV12-4	TRBJ2-5	few	TRBD2	TGTGCCAGCAGTTTCAGACTAGCGGTGCCGGAGACCCAGTACTTC	CASSFRLAVPETQYF
TRBV7-3	TRBJ2-7	many	NA	TGTGCCAGCAGTTTAGCTGGACCGAGCTACGAGCAGTACTTC	CASSLAGPSYEQYF
TRBV27	TRBJ2-1	NA	NA	TGTGCCAGCAGTTTATCGGAGTCCTGGGGTGAGCAGTCCTTC	CASSLSESWGEQSF
TRBV6-1	TRBJ2-5	many	NA	TGTGCCAGCAGTGCGCTAGCAGCAGGGCAAGAGACCCAGTACTTC	CASSALAAGQETQYF
TRBV18	TRBJ2-7	NA	NA	TGTGCCAGCTCCCCTGGCGCCGGTCAAGCGTACGAGCAGTACTTC	CASSPGAGQAYEQYF
TRBV6-2/TRBV6-3	TRBJ2-5	NA	NA	TGTGCCAGCGGTCGACGAATAGATGACCAGTACTTC	CASGRRIDDQYF
TRBV29-1	TRBJ1-2	many	TRBD1	TGCAGCGTTGAAAGGACAGGGTCTGGCTACACCTTC	CSVERTGSGYTF
TRBV7-8	TRBJ2-3	NA	NA	TGTGCCAGCAGCTTATTGCAGGCAGATACGCAGTATTTT	CASSLLQADTQYF
TRBV5-1	TRBJ2-7	NA	NA	TGCGCCAGCAGCTATAAGGGGGTAGACGAGCAGTACTTC	CASSYKGVDEQYF
TRBV7-3	TRBJ2-6	few	NA	TGTGCCAGCAGCTTCCTTGGACAGACCTCTGGGGCCAACGTCCTGACTTTC	CASSFLGQTSGANVLTF
TRBV6-2/TRBV6-3	TRBJ2-4	many	TRBD1	TGTGCCAGCAGTACAACACAGGGGGAGCGCGACATTCAGTACTTC	CASSTTQGERDIQYF
TRBV12-5	TRBJ2-7	many	NA	TGTGCTAGTGGTTTGGGAGTGTACGAGCAGTACTTC	CASGLGVYEQYF
TRBV7-3	TRBJ1-2	NA	TRBD1	TGTGCCAGCAGCTTAACGATCCGGACAGGCGATGGCTACACCTTC	CASSLTIRTGDGYTF
TRBV7-8	TRBJ2-5	many	NA	TGTGCCAGCAGCCCATTCTTGGCAGGCGGGGAGACCCAGTACTTC	CASSPFLAGGETQYF
TRBV5-4	TRBJ1-4	NA	TRBD1	TGTGCCAGCAGCCCACAGGGGTTAAATGAAAAACTGTTTTTT	CASSPQGLNEKLFF
TRBV12-5	TRBJ2-7	NA	TRBD1	TGTGCTAGTGGTTTACAGGGGGCCGCCTACGAGCAGTACTTC	CASGLQGAAYEQYF
TRBV2	TRBJ1-2	many	NA	TGTGCCAGCAGCTCGGACCCGCCTGGTTATGGCTACACCTTC	CASSSDPPGYGYTF
TRBV27	TRBJ1-1	NA	NA	TGTGCCAAAAGTCTCGGGTCCACGAACACTGAAGCTTTCTTT	CAKSLGSTNTEAFF
TRBV5-4	TRBJ2-7	NA	NA	TGTGCCAGCAGCTTTGCCCTCGGGACTGGGTCCTACGAGCAGTACTTC	CASSFALGTGSYEQYF
TRBV14	TRBJ2-7	NA	NA	TGTGCCAGCAGCCAAGATTTAAGGTCCTACGAGCAGTACTTC	CASSQDLRSYEQYF
TRBV6-2/TRBV6-3	TRBJ1-1	many	TRBD1	TGTGCCAGCAGCCGTACAGGGGCCGACACTGAAGCTTTCTTT	CASSRTGADTEAFF
TRBV5-5	TRBJ1-2	many	NA	TGTGCCAGCAGCTTGGCCGGGACTAACTATGGCTACACCTTC	CASSLAGTNYGYTF
TRBV20-1	TRBJ2-7	many	NA	TGCAGTGCTAGAGATTACCCCGCGGGACCCGGGCGGCCTTATAGCTCCTACGAGCAGTACTTC	CSARDYPAGPGRPYSSYEQYF
TRBV7-9	TRBJ2-5	NA	NA	TGTGCCAGCAGGTTAACACAAGAGACCCAGTACTTC	CASRLTQETQYF
TRBV5-1	TRBJ2-2	NA	TRBD1	TGCGCCAGCAGCCTGAGTGGACAGGGCACCGGGGAGCTGTTTTTT	CASSLSGQGTGELFF
TRBV6-6	TRBJ2-5	NA	NA	TGTGCCAGCAGCTCCGGGGCGGAGGTAGCCCAGTACTTC	CASSSGAEVAQYF
TRBV15	TRBJ2-1	once	NA	TGTGCCACCAGCAGAGATCTACCACATGAGCAGTTCTTC	CATSRDLPHEQFF
TRBV29-1	TRBJ2-7	NA	NA	TGCAGCGTCCGGGACTACGAGCAGTACTTC	CSVRDYEQYF
TRBV19	TRBJ1-5	many	TRBD1	TGTGCCAGTAGTACGCGACAGGGGAGGAGCAATCAGCCCCAGCATTTT	CASSTRQGRSNQPQHF
TRBV15	TRBJ2-1	many	NA	TGTGCCACCAGCAGAGATTCGCACGAGCAGTTCTTC	CATSRDSHEQFF
TRBV9	TRBJ2-7	NA	NA	TGTGCCAGCAGCGTGGGCCCGGGTAGTACCTACGAGCAGTACTTC	CASSVGPGSTYEQYF
TRBV6-5	TRBJ2-7	NA	NA	TGTGCCAGCAGTTACGGCGGACCCTCCTACGAGCAGTACTTC	CASSYGGPSYEQYF